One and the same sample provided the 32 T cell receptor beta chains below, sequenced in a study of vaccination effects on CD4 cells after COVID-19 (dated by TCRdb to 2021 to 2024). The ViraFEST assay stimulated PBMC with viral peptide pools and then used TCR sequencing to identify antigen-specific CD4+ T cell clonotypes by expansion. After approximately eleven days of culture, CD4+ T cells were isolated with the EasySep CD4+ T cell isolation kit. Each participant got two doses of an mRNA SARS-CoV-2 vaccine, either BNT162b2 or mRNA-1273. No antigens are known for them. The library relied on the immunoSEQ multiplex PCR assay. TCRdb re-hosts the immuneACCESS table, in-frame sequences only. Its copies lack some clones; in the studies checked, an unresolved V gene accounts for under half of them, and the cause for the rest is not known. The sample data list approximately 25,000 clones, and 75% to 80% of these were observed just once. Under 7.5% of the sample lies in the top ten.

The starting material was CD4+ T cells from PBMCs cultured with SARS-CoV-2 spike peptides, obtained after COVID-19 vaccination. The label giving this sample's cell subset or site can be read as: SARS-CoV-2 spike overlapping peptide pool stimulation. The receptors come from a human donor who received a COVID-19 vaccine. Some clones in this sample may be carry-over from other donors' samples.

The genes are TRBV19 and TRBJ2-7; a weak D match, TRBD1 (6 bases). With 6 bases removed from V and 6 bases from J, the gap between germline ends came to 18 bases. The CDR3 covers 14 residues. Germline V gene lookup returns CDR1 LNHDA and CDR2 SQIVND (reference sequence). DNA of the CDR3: TGTGCCAGTAGCCGGGACATCCTCGTCCGCGAGCAGTACGTC. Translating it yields CASSRDILVREQYV.

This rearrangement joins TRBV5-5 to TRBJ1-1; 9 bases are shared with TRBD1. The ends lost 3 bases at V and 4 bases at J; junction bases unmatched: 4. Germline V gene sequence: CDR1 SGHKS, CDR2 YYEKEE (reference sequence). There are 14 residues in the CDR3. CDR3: CASSWDREGTEAFF. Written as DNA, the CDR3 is TGTGCCAGCAGCTGGGACAGGGAGGGCACTGAAGCTTTCTTT.

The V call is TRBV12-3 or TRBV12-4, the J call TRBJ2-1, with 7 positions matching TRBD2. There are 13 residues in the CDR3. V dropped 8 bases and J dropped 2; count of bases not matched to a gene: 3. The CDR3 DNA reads TGTGCCAGCGGCGGGAGCGCCTACAATGAGCAGTTCTTC. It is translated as CASGGSAYNEQFF.

CDR3 DNA sequence: TGTGCCACCAGTGAAGCGGACTGGACCCGCTCCTACAATGAGCAGTTCTTC. Its translation: CATSEADWTRSYNEQFF. V usage is TRBV24-1 and J usage is TRBJ2-1; possible D gene TRBD2, 5 bases. V lost 4 bases and J lost 0, with 15 bases in between. Germline V gives CDR1 KGHDR, CDR2 SFDVKD. The CDR3 consists of 17 residues.

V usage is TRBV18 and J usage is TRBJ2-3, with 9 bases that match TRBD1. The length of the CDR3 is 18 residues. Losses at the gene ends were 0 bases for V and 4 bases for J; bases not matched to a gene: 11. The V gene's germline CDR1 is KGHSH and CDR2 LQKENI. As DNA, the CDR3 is TGTGCCAGCTCACCACCGGCTCCTCGGGACAGGGATTCAGATACGCAGTATTTT. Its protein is CASSPPAPRDRDSDTQYF.

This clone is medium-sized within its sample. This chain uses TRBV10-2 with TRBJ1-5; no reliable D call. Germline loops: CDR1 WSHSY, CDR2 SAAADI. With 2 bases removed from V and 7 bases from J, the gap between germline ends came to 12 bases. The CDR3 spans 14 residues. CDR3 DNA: TGCGCCAGCAGTGAGATAGCCGGTACCCAGCCCCAGCATTTT. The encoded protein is CASSEIAGTQPQHF.

This chain's CDR3 is CATWDRTGTDTQYF. Here the CDR3 DNA reads TGTGCCACCTGGGACAGGACGGGCACAGATACGCAGTATTTT. The chain is built from TRBV19 and TRBJ2-3, with TRBD1 matching over 8 bases. Per germline, CDR1 LNHDA and CDR2 SQIVND (reference sequence). This CDR3 region has 14 residues. The junction had 7 bases not matched to a gene; V was cut back by 10 bases and J by 1 base.

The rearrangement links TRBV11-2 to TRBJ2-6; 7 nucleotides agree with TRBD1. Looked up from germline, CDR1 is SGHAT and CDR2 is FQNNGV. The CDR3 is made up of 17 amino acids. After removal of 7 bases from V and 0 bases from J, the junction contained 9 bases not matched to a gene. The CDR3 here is CASTTGTALSGANVLTF. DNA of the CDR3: TGTGCCAGCACTACCGGGACAGCCCTCTCTGGGGCCAACGTCCTGACTTTC.

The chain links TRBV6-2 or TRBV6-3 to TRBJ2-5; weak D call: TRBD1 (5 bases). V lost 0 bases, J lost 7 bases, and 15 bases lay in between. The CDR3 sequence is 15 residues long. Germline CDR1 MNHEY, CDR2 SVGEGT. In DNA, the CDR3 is TGTGCCAGCAGTTACTCCTCCAAGGGGTCAGGGACCCAGTACTTC. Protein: CASSYSSKGSGTQYF.

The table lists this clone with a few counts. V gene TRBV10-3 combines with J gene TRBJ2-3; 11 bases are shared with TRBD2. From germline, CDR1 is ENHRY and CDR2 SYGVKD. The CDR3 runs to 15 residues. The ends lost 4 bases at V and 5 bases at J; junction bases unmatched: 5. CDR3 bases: TGTGCCATCAGTGTCCGGCTAGCGGGGGGAGATACGCAGTATTTT. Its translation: CAISVRLAGGDTQYF.

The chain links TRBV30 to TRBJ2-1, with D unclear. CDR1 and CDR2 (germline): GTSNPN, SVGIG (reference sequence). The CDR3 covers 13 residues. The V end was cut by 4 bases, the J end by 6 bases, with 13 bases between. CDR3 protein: CAWNVWATNEQFF. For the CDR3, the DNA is TGTGCCTGGAACGTGTGGGCCACCAATGAGCAGTTCTTC.

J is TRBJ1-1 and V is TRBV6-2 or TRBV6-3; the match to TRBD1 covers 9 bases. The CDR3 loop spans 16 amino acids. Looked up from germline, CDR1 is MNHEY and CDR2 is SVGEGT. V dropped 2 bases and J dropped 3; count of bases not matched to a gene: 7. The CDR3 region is CASSYPGTGLYTEAFF. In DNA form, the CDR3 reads TGTGCCAGCAGTTACCCCGGGACAGGGCTTTACACTGAAGCTTTCTTT.

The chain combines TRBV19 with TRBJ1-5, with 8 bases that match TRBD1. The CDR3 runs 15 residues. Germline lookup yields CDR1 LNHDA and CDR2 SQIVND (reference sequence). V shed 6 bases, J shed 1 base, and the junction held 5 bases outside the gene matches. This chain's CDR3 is CASREQGVSNQPQHF. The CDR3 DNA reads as TGTGCCAGTAGGGAACAGGGGGTGAGCAATCAGCCCCAGCATTTT.

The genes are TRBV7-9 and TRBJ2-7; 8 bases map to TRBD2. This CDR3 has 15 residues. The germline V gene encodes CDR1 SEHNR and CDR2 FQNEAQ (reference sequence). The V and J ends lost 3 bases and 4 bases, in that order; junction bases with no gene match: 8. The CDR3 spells CASSLSGGVGYEQYV. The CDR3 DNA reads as TGTGCCAGCAGCTTGAGCGGGGGAGTGGGGTACGAGCAGTACGTC.

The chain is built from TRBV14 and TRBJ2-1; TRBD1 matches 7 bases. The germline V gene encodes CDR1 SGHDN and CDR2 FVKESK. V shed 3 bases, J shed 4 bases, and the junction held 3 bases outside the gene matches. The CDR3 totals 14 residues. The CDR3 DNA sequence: TGTGCCAGCAGCCAGACAGGGACGTACAATGAGCAGTTCTTC. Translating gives CASSQTGTYNEQFF.

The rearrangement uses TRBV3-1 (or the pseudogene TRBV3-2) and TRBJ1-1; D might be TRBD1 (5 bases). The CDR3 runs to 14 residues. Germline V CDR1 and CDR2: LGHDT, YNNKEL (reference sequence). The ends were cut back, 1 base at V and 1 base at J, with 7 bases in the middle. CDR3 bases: TGTGCCAGCAGCCAAGGGGACGAGAACACTGAAGCTTTCTTT. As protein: CASSQGDENTEAFF.

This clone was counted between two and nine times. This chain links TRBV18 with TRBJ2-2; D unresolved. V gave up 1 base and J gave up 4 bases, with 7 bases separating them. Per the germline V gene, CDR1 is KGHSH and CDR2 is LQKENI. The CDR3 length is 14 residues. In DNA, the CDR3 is TGTGCCAGCTCACCACAGGGTTTCACCGGGGAGCTGTTTTTT. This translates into CASSPQGFTGELFF. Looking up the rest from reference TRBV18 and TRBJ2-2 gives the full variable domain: NAGVMQNPRHLVRRRGQEARLRCSPMKGHSHVYWYRQLPEEGLKFMVYLQKENIIDESGMPKERFSAEFPKEGPSILRIQQVVRGDSAAYFCASSPQGFTGELFFGEGSRLTVL.

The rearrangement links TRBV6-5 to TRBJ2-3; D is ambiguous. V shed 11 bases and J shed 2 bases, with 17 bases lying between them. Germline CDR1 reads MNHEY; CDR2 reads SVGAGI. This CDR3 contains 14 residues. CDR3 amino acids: CASRSSWNTDTQYF. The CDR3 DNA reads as TGTGCCTCGCGTTCGTCCTGGAACACAGATACGCAGTATTTT.

CDR3 nucleotides: TGTGCCAGCACCCCACTCGGGGATACGCAGTATTTT. It is translated as CASTPLGDTQYF. The chain combines TRBV12-3 or TRBV12-4 with TRBJ2-3; D call uncertain. This CDR3 is built from 12 residues. Trimming cost V 7 bases and J 6 bases, with 11 bases left between them.

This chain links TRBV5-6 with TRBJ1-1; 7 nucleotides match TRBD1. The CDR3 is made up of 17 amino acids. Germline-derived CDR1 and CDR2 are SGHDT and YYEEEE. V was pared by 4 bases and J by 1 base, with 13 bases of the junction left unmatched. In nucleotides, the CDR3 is TGTGCCAGCAGCGCTCGACAGGGACTTGATCCGAACACTGAAGCTTTCTTT. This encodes CASSARQGLDPNTEAFF.

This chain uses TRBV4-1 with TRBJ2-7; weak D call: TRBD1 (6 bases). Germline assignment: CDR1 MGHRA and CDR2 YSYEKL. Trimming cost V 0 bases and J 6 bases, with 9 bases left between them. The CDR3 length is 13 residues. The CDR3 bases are TGCGCCAGCAGCCAAGATCGGGACACCGAGCAGTACTTC. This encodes CASSQDRDTEQYF.

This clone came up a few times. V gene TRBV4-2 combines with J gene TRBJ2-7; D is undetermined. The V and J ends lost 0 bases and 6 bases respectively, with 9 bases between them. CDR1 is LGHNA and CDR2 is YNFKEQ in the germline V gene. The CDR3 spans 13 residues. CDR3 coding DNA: TGTGCCAGCAGCCAAGATATGGGCCTCGAGCAGTACGTC. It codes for CASSQDMGLEQYV.

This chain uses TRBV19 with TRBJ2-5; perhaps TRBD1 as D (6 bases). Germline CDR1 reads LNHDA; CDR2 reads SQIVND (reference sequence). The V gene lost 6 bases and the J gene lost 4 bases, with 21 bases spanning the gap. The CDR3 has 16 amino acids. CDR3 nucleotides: TGTGCCAGTAGAGGACAGTCCTCTCCCCTTCGAGAGACCCAGTACTTC. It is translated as CASRGQSSPLRETQYF.

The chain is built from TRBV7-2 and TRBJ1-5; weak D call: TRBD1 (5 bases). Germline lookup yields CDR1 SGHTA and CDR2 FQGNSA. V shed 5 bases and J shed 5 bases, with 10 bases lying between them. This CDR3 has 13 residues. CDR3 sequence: CASSMTVHQPQHF. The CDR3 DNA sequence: TGTGCCAGCAGCATGACAGTCCATCAGCCCCAGCATTTT.

The CDR3 protein is CASRLEGRTEAFF. CDR3 DNA: TGTGCCAGTCGCCTGGAGGGTCGAACTGAAGCTTTCTTT. The V gene is TRBV6-5, the J gene TRBJ1-1, with D uncertain. Germline values: CDR1 MNHEY, CDR2 SVGAGI. CDR3 length equals 13 residues. The germline V and J ends were trimmed by 9 bases and 5 bases, with 16 bases remaining between them.

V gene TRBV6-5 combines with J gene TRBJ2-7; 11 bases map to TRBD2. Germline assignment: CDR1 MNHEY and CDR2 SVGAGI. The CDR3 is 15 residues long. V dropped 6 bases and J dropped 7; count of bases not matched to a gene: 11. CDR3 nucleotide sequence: TGTGCCAGCAGCCCCACTAGCGGGGGCCTCCTGGAGCAGTACGTC. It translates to CASSPTSGGLLEQYV.

CDR3 residues: CSARIANTIYF. The CDR3 nucleotides are TGCAGTGCTAGAATTGCAAACACCATATATTTT. The rearrangement uses TRBV20-1 and TRBJ1-3, with D uncertain. CDR3 length: 11 residues. Germline loops: CDR1 DFQATT, CDR2 SNEGSKA (reference sequence). V lost 2 bases, J lost 6 bases, and 5 bases lay in between.

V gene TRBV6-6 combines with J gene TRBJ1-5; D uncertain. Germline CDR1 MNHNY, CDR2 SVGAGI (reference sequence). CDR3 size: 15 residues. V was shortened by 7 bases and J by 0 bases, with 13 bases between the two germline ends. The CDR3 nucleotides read TGTGCCAGCACCCCGGATGTATATAGCAATCAGCCCCAGCATTTT. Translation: CASTPDVYSNQPQHF.

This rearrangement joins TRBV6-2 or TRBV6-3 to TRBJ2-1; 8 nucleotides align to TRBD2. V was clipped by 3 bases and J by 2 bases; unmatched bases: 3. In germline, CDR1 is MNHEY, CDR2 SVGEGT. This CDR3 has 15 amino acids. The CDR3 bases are TGTGCCAGCAGTTATCGGGGGGGCCCCTACAATGAGCAGTTCTTC. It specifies CASSYRGGPYNEQFF.

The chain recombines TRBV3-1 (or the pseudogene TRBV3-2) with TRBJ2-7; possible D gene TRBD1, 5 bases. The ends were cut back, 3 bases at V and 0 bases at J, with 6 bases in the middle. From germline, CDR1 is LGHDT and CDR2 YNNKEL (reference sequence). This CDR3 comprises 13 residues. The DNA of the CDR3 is TGTGCCAGCAGCCAGGGGCCCTCCTACGAGCAGTACGTC. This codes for CASSQGPSYEQYV.

CDR3 coding DNA: TGTGCCAGCAGACCGGGACTTGGGAAACCCTCCTATAATTCACCCCTCCACTTT. This translates into CASRPGLGKPSYNSPLHF. V is TRBV27 and J is TRBJ1-6; perhaps TRBD1 as D (5 bases). This CDR3 is built from 18 residues. The V gene lost 6 bases and the J gene lost 0 bases, with 18 bases spanning the gap. The germline CDR1 and CDR2 sequences are MNHEY and SMNVEV (reference sequence).

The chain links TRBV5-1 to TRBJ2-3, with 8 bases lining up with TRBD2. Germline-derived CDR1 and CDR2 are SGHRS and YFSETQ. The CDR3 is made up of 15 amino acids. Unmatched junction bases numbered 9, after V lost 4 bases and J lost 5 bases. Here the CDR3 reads CASSPPGGAVDTQYF. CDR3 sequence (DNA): TGCGCCAGCAGCCCGCCCGGGGGGGCGGTAGATACGCAGTATTTT.